The entry below describes one T cell receptor (beta chain). The antigen remains undetermined. A junction boundary mismatches the germline segment, possibly from a read error. The data stem from a study of shared clonotypes between healthy human individuals. Notes on the study in general: In the sorted subsets, rarefaction showed sequencing was incomplete despite large depth. Across subsets, estimated richness was generally greater for naive than for memory populations. Researchers sampled only blood; tissue repertoires likely differ.

Assay execution proceeded at the deep level. Data came from immunoSEQ multiplex PCR; TCRdb stores just in-frame clones and leaves some out. Seen here are hundreds of thousands of clones, approximately 96% observed once, and the top ten hold approximately 0.1%. CD8 cells classed as naive were CD45RO-negative and positively selected for CCR7, excluding terminally differentiated effector memory CD45RA+ cells. This CDR3 spans 15 amino acids. Germline lookup yields CDR1 WNHNN and CDR2 SYGVQD (reference sequence). Source material: naive CD8+ T cells sorted from blood. The chain recombines TRBV10-1 with TRBJ2-7, with a possible D match to TRBD1 (6 bases). The clonotype was recovered from a woman aged 30 to 39 in good health. The CDR3 sequence: CASSESVGGSHEQYF. For the CDR3, the DNA is TGCGCCAGCAGTGAGTCGGTTGGGGGCTCCCACGAGCAGTACTTC.